The source of this T cell receptor (beta chain) is a study of CD8 T cells in ankylosing spondylitis. Overall study findings and caveats: Significant enrichment of disease-linked clones was reportedly seen in matched ankylosing spondylitis synovial fluid. Before this, some motif variants had been reported in reactive arthritis synovial fluid and blood.

V was pared by 3 bases and J by 4 bases, with 13 bases between. The CDR3 sequence is 14 residues long. Germline CDR1 and CDR2: SGHRS and YFSETQ. This clonotype was seen many times. Its cognate antigen is unknown. Quantitative 5'-RACE was performed with molecular barcodes, and it yielded the TCR beta libraries. TCRdb used MiXCR to reprocess the 5' RACE reads, holding one entry per CDR3 protein. The data show around 120,000 distinct CDR3 sequences, roughly a tenth seen once. The origin of this receptor is a male donor with ankylosing spondylitis or in good health (not recorded which). Sequencing input: blood, either unsorted or a sorted T cell fraction (not recorded which). The chain uses TRBV5-1 and TRBJ2-5; D unresolved. This CDR3 is CASSSQTPPETQYF. The DNA for the CDR3 is TGCGCCAGCAGCTCCCAGACACCACCAGAGACCCAGTACTTC.